A single sample gave rise to the 6 T cell receptor beta chains below, sequenced in a study of molecular identifiers for immune sequencing clone quantification. TCRdb analysed the PCR reads with MiXCR anew, one entry per CDR3 protein. The profile shows 8,800 or so distinct CDR3 sequences, just under 20% of them singletons. Sample: naive CD8+ T cells from blood, with Jurkat cell RNA spiked in. Stated subset: FACS-sorted CD8+CD4-CCR7+CD45RA+ naive T cells. Receptor source: a human donor in good health. Some libraries in this study had Jurkat cell RNA spiked in.

This clonotype occurred many times. The gene calls are TRBV6-2 or TRBV6-3 and TRBJ2-1; perhaps TRBD1 as D (6 bases). This CDR3 is built from 17 residues. CDR1 MNHEY and CDR2 SVGEGT come from the germline V gene. V lost 1 base and J 5 bases, leaving 18 bases between the germline ends. CDR3 in amino acids: CASSYFSGGQRDNEQFF. The DNA of the CDR3 is TGTGCCAGCAGTTACTTTTCTGGTGGACAGCGAGACAATGAGCAGTTCTTC.

This clonotype showed up many times. The V call is TRBV20-1, the J call TRBJ2-5, with D possibly matching TRBD2 (5 bases). The V gene lost 3 bases and the J gene lost 5 bases, with 13 bases spanning the gap. Germline V gene sequence: CDR1 DFQATT, CDR2 SNEGSKA (reference sequence). This CDR3 has 13 amino acids. CDR3 in amino acids: CSARDSAFETQYF. DNA for the CDR3: TGCAGTGCTAGGGACTCCGCCTTTGAGACCCAGTACTTC.

This clonotype is medium-sized within its sample. This chain links TRBV24-1 with TRBJ2-7; D could derive from TRBD1 or TRBD2 (5 bases each). V was shortened by 4 bases and J by 3 bases, with 12 bases between the two germline ends. The CDR3 is made up of 14 amino acids. In germline, CDR1 is KGHDR, CDR2 SFDVKD. Written as DNA, the CDR3 is TGTGCCACCAGTGAGGGACGGCCTGACTACGAGCAGTACTTC. Its protein is CATSEGRPDYEQYF.

This clonotype has ten or more counts. The chain combines TRBV11-2 with TRBJ1-1; perhaps TRBD1 as D (5 bases). Trimming removed 5 bases from V and 4 bases from J, with 8 bases in between. Per germline, CDR1 SGHAT and CDR2 FQNNGV. The CDR3 consists of 12 residues. The CDR3 is CASSAGGTEAFF. The CDR3 DNA follows: TGTGCCAGCAGCGCCGGGGGCACTGAAGCTTTCTTT.

The chain couples TRBV4-2 to TRBJ1-4; D might be TRBD1 (5 bases). Deletions cut 4 bases from V and 8 bases from J, with 17 bases between. The CDR3 covers 15 residues. CDR1 and CDR2 from the germline V gene are LGHNA and YNFKEQ. Written as DNA, the CDR3 is TGTGCCAGCAGCCGGGGCGCCATCAATGGCGAAAAACTGTTTTTT. Its translation: CASSRGAINGEKLFF.

This clonotype has only one observation. This chain connects TRBV12-2 to TRBJ1-3; TRBD1 is the table's D call and was not checked against the DNA. TRBV12-2 is listed as a pseudogene. The CDR3 spans 15 residues. CDR3 sequence: CASRSPGDYGSTIYF. CDR3 nucleotides: TGTGCAAGTCGCTCACCGGGGGACTATGGAAGCACCATATATTTT.